Below, 21 T cell receptor beta chains from the same sample are listed, as sequenced in a study of cytomegalovirus exposure and HLA in healthy donors. The PCR was carried out with 60 Vbeta primers and 13 Jbeta primers. Assay used: immunoSEQ multiplex PCR; TCRdb lists only in-frame clones, some missing. The repertoire holds roughly 90,000 clones, with 78% as singletons. Sequenced sample: PBMCs. The receptors shown here come from a woman aged 35 to 49 in good health and CMV-seropositive.

The V and J genes are TRBV9 and TRBJ2-1; D unresolved. V shed 0 bases and J shed 2 bases, with 9 bases lying between them. Germline loops: CDR1 SGDLS, CDR2 YYNGEE. This CDR3 is 15 amino acids long. Written as DNA, the CDR3 is TGTGCCAGCAGCGTAGGCGTTAAAGCCTACAATGAGCAGTTCTTC. As protein: CASSVGVKAYNEQFF.

V usage is TRBV19 and J usage is TRBJ2-1, with a weak D call TRBD1 (7 bases). Trimming cost V 1 base and J 6 bases, with 16 bases left between them. Germline CDR1 is LNHDA and CDR2 is SQIVND (reference sequence). This CDR3 has 16 amino acids. The CDR3 region is CASSIADRGRGNEQFF. The DNA for the CDR3 is TGTGCCAGTAGTATAGCAGATAGGGGGCGGGGCAATGAGCAGTTCTTC.

This clone was detected a few times. This rearrangement joins TRBV13 to TRBJ2-5; D is unclear. The CDR3 sequence is 13 residues long. Trimming cost V 0 bases and J 7 bases, with 9 bases left between them. Germline values: CDR1 PRHDT, CDR2 FYEKMQ (reference sequence). CDR3 in amino acids: CASSLGGAWTQYF. CDR3 DNA sequence: TGTGCCAGCAGCTTAGGGGGCGCGTGGACCCAGTACTTC.

J is TRBJ2-4 and V is TRBV28; tentatively, D is TRBD2 (5 bases). Germline assignment: CDR1 MDHEN and CDR2 SYDVKM. V lost 4 bases and J lost 10, with 5 bases in between. CDR3 length: 10 residues. Written as DNA, the CDR3 is TGTGCCAGCAGTTCGGGGATTCAGTACTTC. Translated: CASSSGIQYF.

This clone was observed a handful of times. The V call is TRBV6-1, the J call TRBJ1-3; D ambiguous. With 5 bases removed from V and 3 bases from J, the gap between germline ends came to 5 bases. Germline CDR1 and CDR2: MNHNS and SASEGT. The CDR3 covers 12 residues. The DNA of the CDR3 is TGTGCCAGCAGTTTAAATGGAAACACCATATATTTT. It codes for CASSLNGNTIYF.

The chain uses TRBV5-1 and TRBJ2-1; 9 bases align to TRBD2. V was clipped by 0 bases and J by 7 bases; unmatched bases: 8. The CDR3 sequence is 16 residues long. Looked up from germline, CDR1 is SGHRS and CDR2 is YFSETQ. CDR3 in amino acids: CASSLALAGARNEQFF. In DNA, the CDR3 is TGCGCCAGCAGCTTGGCATTAGCGGGAGCGAGGAATGAGCAGTTCTTC.

The V gene is TRBV11-2, the J gene TRBJ2-7; tentatively, D is TRBD1 (6 bases). V was shortened by 7 bases and J by 0 bases, with 13 bases between the two germline ends. CDR3 length: 14 residues. CDR1 and CDR2 (germline): SGHAT, FQNNGV. The CDR3 spells CASTQQGDSYEQYF. CDR3 nucleotide sequence: TGTGCCAGCACCCAACAGGGAGACTCCTACGAGCAGTACTTC.

CDR3 in DNA: TGTGCCAGCAGCTTTAAGGGGGCCTATAATTCACCCCTCCACTTT. Translating gives CASSFKGAYNSPLHF. This rearrangement joins TRBV5-6 to TRBJ1-6; tentative D call: TRBD1 (6 bases). The length of the CDR3 is 15 residues. Germline CDR1 SGHDT, CDR2 YYEEEE. V was cut by 2 bases and J by 2 bases, with 8 bases left in between.

The J gene is TRBJ2-7, the V gene TRBV6-5; TRBD1 matches 9 bases. Germline loops: CDR1 MNHEY, CDR2 SVGAGI. The CDR3 covers 15 residues. With V trimmed by 2 bases and J by 6 bases, 8 bases remained unmatched. This CDR3 reads CASSYSWGQGGEQYF. The CDR3 DNA reads as TGTGCCAGCAGTTACAGCTGGGGACAGGGCGGCGAGCAGTACTTC.

V and J are TRBV5-4 and TRBJ2-1; 11 positions match TRBD2. Germline V lookup: CDR1 SGHNT, CDR2 YYREEE (reference sequence). The CDR3 extends over 15 amino acids. Trimming removed 8 bases from V and 0 bases from J; junction bases left unmatched: 4. CDR3 protein: CARLAGGPSYNEQFF. The CDR3 nucleotides are TGTGCCAGATTAGCGGGAGGGCCCTCCTACAATGAGCAGTTCTTC.

The chain uses TRBV10-3 and TRBJ1-5, with 8 bases identical to TRBD1. With V trimmed by 4 bases and J by 2 bases, 4 bases remained unmatched. The CDR3 totals 15 residues. Germline V lookup: CDR1 ENHRY, CDR2 SYGVKD. For the CDR3, the DNA is TGTGCCATCAGTGCGGACAGGGTCGGCAATCAGCCCCAGCATTTT. As protein: CAISADRVGNQPQHF.

V and J are TRBV5-1 and TRBJ2-2; D may be TRBD2 (5 bases). CDR1 SGHRS and CDR2 YFSETQ come from the germline V gene. The CDR3 is made up of 17 amino acids. V lost 0 bases, J lost 0 bases, and 12 bases lay in between. CDR3 sequence reads: CASSLVSSISNTGELFF. The CDR3 nucleotides are TGCGCCAGCAGCTTGGTGTCTAGCATTTCGAACACCGGGGAGCTGTTTTTT.

This chain links TRBV2 with TRBJ2-5; 7 positions agree with TRBD2. Losses at the gene ends were 5 bases for V and 5 bases for J; bases not matched to a gene: 14. The CDR3 is made up of 16 amino acids. CDR1 and CDR2 from the germline V gene are SNHLY and FYNNEI. CDR3 in DNA: TGTGCCAGCAGTTCCCAGGCGGGAGACGGACGGGAGACCCAGTACTTC. Its translation: CASSSQAGDGRETQYF.

The chain joins TRBV19 to TRBJ2-7; D perhaps matches TRBD2 (6 bases). V was trimmed by 4 bases and J by 4 bases, leaving 17 bases between them. The CDR3 length is 15 residues. CDR1 and CDR2 (germline): LNHDA, SQIVND (reference sequence). In DNA form, the CDR3 reads TGTGCCAGTAGTACAGGACCCGGAGGGCCGTACGAGCAGTACTTC. The encoded protein is CASSTGPGGPYEQYF.

The rearrangement joins TRBV5-1 to TRBJ2-5; TRBD1 matches at 10 bases. The CDR3 runs to 15 residues. Looked up from germline, CDR1 is SGHRS and CDR2 is YFSETQ. Trimming cost V 0 bases and J 1 base; bases outside gene matches: 0. CDR3 residues: CASSLGDRGQETQYF. CDR3 DNA sequence: TGCGCCAGCAGCTTGGGGGACAGGGGCCAAGAGACCCAGTACTTC.

This clone came up once. The V gene is TRBV7-9, the J gene TRBJ2-5, with D maybe TRBD1 (6 bases). CDR1 and CDR2 (germline): SEHNR, FQNEAQ (reference sequence). CDR3 size: 15 residues. V lost 5 bases and J lost 2, with 15 bases in between. The CDR3 region is CASSPAGAGQETQYF. The CDR3 DNA is TGTGCCAGCAGCCCGGCAGGGGCTGGGCAAGAGACCCAGTACTTC.

Ten or more counts support this clone. The V call is TRBV11-1, the J call TRBJ1-4; TRBD1 might be the D (5 bases). Per the germline V gene, CDR1 is SGHAT and CDR2 is FQDESV (reference sequence). The ends were cut back, 3 bases at V and 1 base at J, with 9 bases in the middle. The CDR3 is 15 residues long. CDR3 in DNA: TGTGCCAGCAGCTTCCAGGGAGGAACTAATGAAAAACTGTTTTTT. Translated: CASSFQGGTNEKLFF.

The chain combines TRBV11-3 with TRBJ1-6; D is possibly TRBD1 (5 bases). With 5 bases removed from V and 0 bases from J, the gap between germline ends came to 17 bases. Germline V CDR1 and CDR2: SGHNT, YENEEA. The CDR3 is 18 amino acids. DNA of the CDR3: TGTGCCAGCAGCGACTCCAGGGCGACCCGCTCCTATAATTCACCCCTCCACTTT. Its protein product is CASSDSRATRSYNSPLHF.

J is TRBJ2-7 and V is TRBV6-1; possible D gene TRBD1, 5 bases. Germline V lookup: CDR1 MNHNS, CDR2 SASEGT. Between the trimmed V and J ends, which lost 3 bases and 7 bases, there was a span of 19 bases. The CDR3 runs 15 residues. For the CDR3, the DNA is TGTGCCAGCAGTGAGGTGGTACAGGTACCCGGGGAGCAGTACTTC. Protein product: CASSEVVQVPGEQYF.

V usage is TRBV5-6 and J usage is TRBJ2-1; 8 bases line up with TRBD2. With V trimmed by 5 bases and J by 8 bases, 12 bases remained unmatched. CDR3 size: 15 residues. Germline loops: CDR1 SGHDT, CDR2 YYEEEE. The CDR3 sequence: CASRRREGLVDEQFF. The CDR3 nucleotides are TGTGCCAGCAGACGACGGGAGGGCCTGGTGGATGAGCAGTTCTTC.

The chain is built from TRBV10-3 and TRBJ2-1; D is undetermined. This CDR3 region has 13 residues. V dropped 6 bases and J dropped 3 bases, with 9 bases sitting between them. Germline-derived CDR1 and CDR2 are ENHRY and SYGVKD. CDR3 sequence: CAIRDLGYNEQFF. The DNA of the CDR3 is TGTGCCATCAGGGATCTAGGCTACAATGAGCAGTTCTTC.